These T cell receptor beta chains were read from a single sample in a study of CD8+ T cells in alopecia areata. Profiled with immunoSEQ multiplex PCR; TCRdb holds only in-frame clones, not every one. The sample has under 250,000 clones, about 61% seen once. Sequenced sample: CD8+ T cells sorted from blood. The receptors were gathered from a human donor in good health. The CDR3 runs from the conserved cysteine through the conserved F or W. The order of the fields is J gene, CDR3 length, clone size, V gene, D gene, CDR3 protein, CDR3 DNA. D genes are given only for firm matches. The size field is filled for only some rows; it gives once, few, many or a size class.

J gene: TRBJ1-1
CDR3 length: 13
clone size: -
V gene: TRBV4-1
D gene: -
CDR3 protein: CATRSAVNTEAFF
CDR3 DNA: TGCGCCACCCGGAGCGCGGTGAACACTGAAGCTTTCTTT

J gene: TRBJ2-3
CDR3 length: 15
clone size: -
V gene: TRBV30
D gene: TRBD2
CDR3 protein: CAWTPSGGAGDTQYF
CDR3 DNA: TGTGCCTGGACCCCTAGCGGGGGGGCGGGAGATACGCAGTATTTT

J gene: TRBJ2-1
CDR3 length: 14
clone size: -
V gene: TRBV27
D gene: TRBD2
CDR3 protein: CASALAGGGNEQFF
CDR3 DNA: TGTGCCAGCGCCCTAGCGGGGGGAGGTAATGAGCAGTTCTTC

J gene: TRBJ1-2
CDR3 length: 14
clone size: -
V gene: TRBV2
D gene: -
CDR3 protein: CASSDSGTGYGYTF
CDR3 DNA: TGTGCCAGCAGTGATTCAGGGACCGGCTATGGCTACACCTTC

J gene: TRBJ2-5
CDR3 length: 14
clone size: -
V gene: TRBV15
D gene: TRBD1
CDR3 protein: CATRATGDQETQYF
CDR3 DNA: TGTGCCACCAGAGCTACAGGGGACCAAGAGACCCAGTACTTC

J gene: TRBJ2-1
CDR3 length: 14
clone size: -
V gene: TRBV14
D gene: -
CDR3 protein: CASSQDILYNEQFF
CDR3 DNA: TGTGCCAGCAGCCAAGATATCCTTTACAATGAGCAGTTCTTC

J gene: TRBJ1-2
CDR3 length: 13
clone size: -
V gene: TRBV5-6
D gene: -
CDR3 protein: CASSPGRAYGYTF
CDR3 DNA: TGTGCCAGCAGCCCGGGACGGGCTTATGGCTACACCTTC

J gene: TRBJ1-1
CDR3 length: 14
clone size: -
V gene: TRBV7-9
D gene: TRBD1
CDR3 protein: CASSRGQGNTEAFF
CDR3 DNA: TGTGCCAGCAGCCGAGGACAGGGTAACACTGAAGCTTTCTTT

J gene: TRBJ2-5
CDR3 length: 16
clone size: few
V gene: TRBV5-6
D gene: -
CDR3 protein: CASSLEPAAREETQYF
CDR3 DNA: TGTGCCAGCAGCTTGGAGCCCGCCGCCAGGGAAGAGACCCAGTACTTC

J gene: TRBJ2-7
CDR3 length: 12
clone size: -
V gene: TRBV11-2
D gene: -
CDR3 protein: CASRAGRAEQYF
CDR3 DNA: TGTGCCAGCAGGGCGGGAAGGGCTGAGCAGTACTTC

J gene: TRBJ2-1
CDR3 length: 15
clone size: -
V gene: TRBV27
D gene: -
CDR3 protein: CASSFEQSSYNEQFF
CDR3 DNA: TGTGCCAGCAGTTTCGAACAGAGCTCCTACAATGAGCAGTTCTTC

J gene: TRBJ1-2
CDR3 length: 13
clone size: -
V gene: TRBV2
D gene: -
CDR3 protein: CANNREVTNGYTF
CDR3 DNA: TGTGCCAACAACAGAGAGGTTACAAATGGCTACACCTTC

J gene: TRBJ1-2
CDR3 length: 12
clone size: -
V gene: TRBV5-1
D gene: -
CDR3 protein: CASSPSGGGYTF
CDR3 DNA: TGCGCCAGCAGCCCGTCGGGAGGCGGCTACACCTTC

J gene: TRBJ1-1
CDR3 length: 14
clone size: -
V gene: TRBV9
D gene: -
CDR3 protein: CASSAKPGASEAFF
CDR3 DNA: TGTGCCAGCAGCGCTAAGCCAGGGGCGAGTGAAGCTTTCTTT

J gene: TRBJ1-6
CDR3 length: 14
clone size: once
V gene: TRBV30
D gene: -
CDR3 protein: CAWTPRTANSPLHF
CDR3 DNA: TGTGCCTGGACTCCACGGACAGCGAATTCACCCCTCCACTTT

J gene: TRBJ2-5
CDR3 length: 15
clone size: few
V gene: TRBV7-9
D gene: -
CDR3 protein: CASSFPLARAETQYF
CDR3 DNA: TGTGCCAGCAGCTTCCCCTTGGCCCGGGCAGAGACCCAGTACTTC

J gene: TRBJ1-2
CDR3 length: 14
clone size: few
V gene: TRBV25-1
D gene: -
CDR3 protein: CASSHGEHNYGYTF
CDR3 DNA: TGTGCCAGCAGCCACGGGGAGCATAACTATGGCTACACCTTC

J gene: TRBJ2-1
CDR3 length: 15
clone size: few
V gene: TRBV29-1
D gene: TRBD2
CDR3 protein: CSVENLAGRYNEQFF
CDR3 DNA: TGCAGCGTTGAAAACCTAGCGGGGAGATACAATGAGCAGTTCTTC

J gene: TRBJ1-6
CDR3 length: 15
clone size: -
V gene: TRBV14
D gene: TRBD1
CDR3 protein: CASSPRGQIDSPLHF
CDR3 DNA: TGTGCCAGCAGCCCAAGGGGACAGATTGATTCACCCCTCCACTTT

J gene: TRBJ1-4
CDR3 length: 18
clone size: few
V gene: TRBV6-1
D gene: -
CDR3 protein: CASSEPVAGASDNEKLFF
CDR3 DNA: TGTGCCAGCAGTGAACCCGTCGCGGGGGCCAGCGATAATGAAAAACTGTTTTTT

J gene: TRBJ1-2
CDR3 length: 13
clone size: few
V gene: TRBV2
D gene: -
CDR3 protein: CASLPVGRDGYTF
CDR3 DNA: TGTGCCAGCCTTCCGGTGGGGCGTGATGGCTACACCTTC

J gene: TRBJ2-5
CDR3 length: 15
clone size: -
V gene: TRBV9
D gene: TRBD1
CDR3 protein: CASSVAWGTEETQYF
CDR3 DNA: TGTGCCAGCAGCGTAGCTTGGGGGACAGAAGAGACCCAGTACTTC

J gene: TRBJ1-4
CDR3 length: 13
clone size: -
V gene: TRBV6-1
D gene: -
CDR3 protein: CASSDLRQEKLFF
CDR3 DNA: TGTGCCAGCAGTGACCTCAGGCAAGAAAAACTGTTTTTT

J gene: TRBJ2-7
CDR3 length: 13
clone size: -
V gene: TRBV27
D gene: -
CDR3 protein: CASSFGEDYEQYF
CDR3 DNA: TGTGCCAGCAGTTTCGGTGAGGACTACGAGCAGTACTTC

J gene: TRBJ1-1
CDR3 length: 13
clone size: -
V gene: TRBV6-4
D gene: TRBD1
CDR3 protein: CASSDYYRGEAFF
CDR3 DNA: TGTGCCAGCAGTGACTATTACAGGGGAGAAGCTTTCTTT

J gene: TRBJ2-5
CDR3 length: 15
clone size: -
V gene: TRBV4-1
D gene: -
CDR3 protein: CASSQEEGTYETQYF
CDR3 DNA: TGCGCCAGCAGCCAAGAAGAAGGGACCTATGAGACCCAGTACTTC

J gene: TRBJ2-1
CDR3 length: 15
clone size: -
V gene: TRBV7-2
D gene: -
CDR3 protein: CASSWGLGGGNEQFF
CDR3 DNA: TGTGCCAGCAGCTGGGGGTTAGGGGGAGGAAATGAGCAGTTCTTC

J gene: TRBJ2-7
CDR3 length: 11
clone size: -
V gene: TRBV29-1
D gene: -
CDR3 protein: CSVEERYEQYF
CDR3 DNA: TGCAGCGTTGAAGAGAGGTACGAGCAGTACTTC

J gene: TRBJ2-3
CDR3 length: 13
clone size: -
V gene: TRBV5-1
D gene: TRBD1
CDR3 protein: CASNKGGSDTQYF
CDR3 DNA: TGCGCCAGCAACAAAGGGGGCTCAGATACGCAGTATTTT

J gene: TRBJ1-2
CDR3 length: 12
clone size: -
V gene: TRBV6-5
D gene: -
CDR3 protein: CASAGGGYGYTF
CDR3 DNA: TGTGCCAGCGCAGGAGGCGGCTATGGCTACACCTTC

J gene: TRBJ2-3
CDR3 length: 16
clone size: -
V gene: TRBV11-2
D gene: TRBD2
CDR3 protein: CASSFDSGGATDTQYF
CDR3 DNA: TGTGCCAGCAGCTTTGATAGCGGGGGGGCGACAGATACGCAGTATTTT

J gene: TRBJ2-1
CDR3 length: 14
clone size: -
V gene: TRBV30
D gene: TRBD1
CDR3 protein: CAWRGTAARNEQFF
CDR3 DNA: TGTGCCTGGAGGGGGACAGCTGCTCGGAATGAGCAGTTCTTC

J gene: TRBJ2-1
CDR3 length: 13
clone size: -
V gene: TRBV30
D gene: -
CDR3 protein: CAWSVQVYNEQFF
CDR3 DNA: TGTGCCTGGAGTGTACAAGTATACAATGAGCAGTTCTTC

J gene: TRBJ2-3
CDR3 length: 16
clone size: -
V gene: TRBV4-1
D gene: TRBD2
CDR3 protein: CASSQVGGGTADTQYF
CDR3 DNA: TGCGCCAGCAGCCAAGTAGGCGGGGGGACCGCAGATACGCAGTATTTT

J gene: TRBJ1-4
CDR3 length: 13
clone size: -
V gene: TRBV29-1
D gene: -
CDR3 protein: CSAWEGGNEKLFF
CDR3 DNA: TGCAGCGCCTGGGAAGGGGGTAATGAAAAACTGTTTTTT

J gene: TRBJ1-2
CDR3 length: 15
clone size: -
V gene: TRBV27
D gene: -
CDR3 protein: CASSEGQTPNYGYTF
CDR3 DNA: TGTGCCAGCAGTGAAGGACAGACCCCTAACTATGGCTACACCTTC

J gene: TRBJ1-6
CDR3 length: 16
clone size: many
V gene: TRBV6-4
D gene: -
CDR3 protein: CASSEQGDGYNSPLHF
CDR3 DNA: TGTGCCAGCAGCGAGCAGGGTGATGGGTATAATTCACCCCTCCACTTT

J gene: TRBJ2-5
CDR3 length: 13
clone size: -
V gene: TRBV29-1
D gene: -
CDR3 protein: CSVEWGKQETQYF
CDR3 DNA: TGCAGCGTTGAATGGGGAAAGCAAGAGACCCAGTACTTC

J gene: TRBJ1-5
CDR3 length: 13
clone size: -
V gene: TRBV4-1
D gene: -
CDR3 protein: CASSQDQNQPQHF
CDR3 DNA: TGCGCCAGCAGCCAAGACCAAAATCAGCCCCAGCATTTT

J gene: TRBJ2-6
CDR3 length: 11
clone size: few
V gene: TRBV4-2
D gene: -
CDR3 protein: CATLSQGVLTF
CDR3 DNA: TGTGCCACCCTGTCCCAGGGCGTCCTGACTTTC

J gene: TRBJ1-1
CDR3 length: 13
clone size: few
V gene: TRBV5-6
D gene: -
CDR3 protein: CASSLDTNTEAFF
CDR3 DNA: TGTGCCAGCAGCTTGGATACGAACACTGAAGCTTTCTTT

J gene: TRBJ1-2
CDR3 length: 15
clone size: -
V gene: TRBV5-1
D gene: -
CDR3 protein: CASSLEGDRNYGYTF
CDR3 DNA: TGCGCCAGCAGCTTGGAGGGGGACCGTAACTATGGCTACACCTTC

J gene: TRBJ1-2
CDR3 length: 12
clone size: -
V gene: TRBV29-1
D gene: -
CDR3 protein: CSVLGRVYGYTF
CDR3 DNA: TGCAGCGTTTTGGGCAGGGTCTATGGCTACACCTTC

J gene: TRBJ2-5
CDR3 length: 15
clone size: -
V gene: TRBV5-1
D gene: -
CDR3 protein: CASQPGWEFQETQYF
CDR3 DNA: TGCGCCAGCCAACCGGGCTGGGAATTTCAAGAGACCCAGTACTTC

J gene: TRBJ1-2
CDR3 length: 14
clone size: once
V gene: TRBV29-1
D gene: TRBD1
CDR3 protein: CSVDPGTVPYGYTF
CDR3 DNA: TGCAGCGTTGACCCAGGGACAGTTCCGTATGGCTACACCTTC

J gene: TRBJ1-2
CDR3 length: 12
clone size: -
V gene: TRBV29-1
D gene: -
CDR3 protein: CSGEPQFYGYTF
CDR3 DNA: TGCAGCGGCGAACCCCAGTTCTATGGCTACACCTTC

J gene: TRBJ1-2
CDR3 length: 13
clone size: -
V gene: TRBV7-9
D gene: -
CDR3 protein: CASSPTTEDGYTF
CDR3 DNA: TGTGCCAGCAGCCCCACGACAGAGGATGGCTACACCTTC

J gene: TRBJ1-2
CDR3 length: 14
clone size: -
V gene: TRBV15
D gene: -
CDR3 protein: CATSRDSAGYGYTF
CDR3 DNA: TGTGCCACCAGCAGAGACAGCGCGGGCTATGGCTACACCTTC

J gene: TRBJ1-1
CDR3 length: 14
clone size: once
V gene: TRBV27
D gene: -
CDR3 protein: CASSLGQGNTEAFF
CDR3 DNA: TGTGCCAGCAGTTTAGGGCAGGGGAACACTGAAGCTTTCTTT

J gene: TRBJ2-3
CDR3 length: 14
clone size: -
V gene: TRBV15
D gene: -
CDR3 protein: CATSLGGGTDTQYF
CDR3 DNA: TGTGCCACCAGCTTGGGCGGAGGCACAGATACGCAGTATTTT

J gene: TRBJ1-1
CDR3 length: 14
clone size: once
V gene: TRBV4-1
D gene: -
CDR3 protein: CASSWAPGNTEAFF
CDR3 DNA: TGCGCCAGCAGCTGGGCCCCAGGGAACACTGAAGCTTTCTTT

J gene: TRBJ2-2
CDR3 length: 14
clone size: -
V gene: TRBV7-9
D gene: -
CDR3 protein: CASSSRQNTGELFF
CDR3 DNA: TGTGCCAGCAGCTCAAGACAGAACACCGGGGAGCTGTTTTTT

J gene: TRBJ1-2
CDR3 length: 16
clone size: -
V gene: TRBV7-9
D gene: -
CDR3 protein: CASRISRTPVNYGYTF
CDR3 DNA: TGTGCCAGCAGAATTAGCAGGACTCCGGTTAACTATGGCTACACCTTC

J gene: TRBJ1-1
CDR3 length: 15
clone size: -
V gene: TRBV7-9
D gene: -
CDR3 protein: CASSNGMGRNTEAFF
CDR3 DNA: TGTGCCAGCAGTAATGGGATGGGGAGGAACACTGAAGCTTTCTTT

J gene: TRBJ2-7
CDR3 length: 16
clone size: -
V gene: TRBV13
D gene: TRBD1
CDR3 protein: CASSLTNGQGAYEQYF
CDR3 DNA: TGTGCCAGCAGCTTAACCAACGGACAGGGGGCCTACGAGCAGTACTTC